This T cell receptor beta chain came from a study of shared T cell receptors in the human thymus. Generated by immunoSEQ multiplex PCR, the TCRdb table keeps only in-frame clones and is missing some. In the table there are about 730,000 clones, 70% to 90% of which are singletons. The CDR3 contains 14 residues. J was trimmed by 2 bases and V by 3 bases; bases with no gene match: 3. The germline V gene has CDR1 LNHDA and CDR2 SQIVND (reference sequence). These data also formed part of another study, on human thymus T cells. From that paper: Having corrective surgery for congenital heart defects, healthy Finnish infants were the ones who donated. The thymus was resected at corrective cardiac surgery. Seemingly biased V and J gene usage marked thymic and blood repertoires. Highly overlapping thymic repertoires in unrelated individuals were reported by related research.

This TCR came from a girl under three years old with a congenital heart defect. The chain combines TRBV19 with TRBJ2-7; 8 bases agree with TRBD1. Sequenced material: thymocytes. CDR3 nucleotides: TGTGCCAGTAGTATTAGGGACAGGCCCTACGAGCAGTACTTC. Translated, it gives CASSIRDRPYEQYF.